This T cell receptor beta chain was profiled in a study of T-cell reconstitution after alpha-beta-depleted transplantation in children. This CDR3 has 15 residues. V was pared by 4 bases and J by 0 bases, with 13 bases between. CDR1 and CDR2 (germline): ENHRY, SYGVKD. A library of TCRbeta sequences, prepared with unique molecular identifiers, was generated. TCRdb re-called the PCR reads through MiXCR, storing one row per CDR3 protein. There are 700,000 to 850,000 distinct CDR3 sequences in the sample; approximately 15% occur only once, and approximately 5% lies in the top ten. The chain is built from TRBV10-3 and TRBJ2-7, with D perhaps matching TRBD1 (5 bases). The sequence derives from a male patient younger than 18 who had a stem cell transplant for acute lymphoblastic leukemia, so the T cells may come from the graft donor. Sequencing was performed on PBMCs, mostly from graft donor cells, taken 360 days after TCRalphabeta/CD19-depleted stem cell transplant. The CDR3 loop is CAISVEDTHSYEQYF. As DNA, the CDR3 is TGTGCCATCAGTGTAGAGGACACTCACTCCTACGAGCAGTACTTC.